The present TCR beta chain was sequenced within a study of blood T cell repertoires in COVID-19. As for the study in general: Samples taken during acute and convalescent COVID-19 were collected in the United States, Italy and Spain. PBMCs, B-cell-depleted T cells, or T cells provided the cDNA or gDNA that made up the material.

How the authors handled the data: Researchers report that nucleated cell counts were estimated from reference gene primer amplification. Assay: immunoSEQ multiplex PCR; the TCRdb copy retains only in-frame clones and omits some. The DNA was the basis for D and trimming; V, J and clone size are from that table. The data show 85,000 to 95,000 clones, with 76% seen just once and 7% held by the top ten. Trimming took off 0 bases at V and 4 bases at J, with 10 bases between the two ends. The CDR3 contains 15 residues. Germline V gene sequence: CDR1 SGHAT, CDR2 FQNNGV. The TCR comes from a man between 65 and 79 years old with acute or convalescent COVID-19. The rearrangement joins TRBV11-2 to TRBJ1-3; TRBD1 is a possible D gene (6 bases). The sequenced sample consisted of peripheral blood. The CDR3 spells CASSLDTGHGNTIYF. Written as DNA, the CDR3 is TGTGCCAGCAGCTTAGATACAGGGCACGGAAACACCATATATTTT.